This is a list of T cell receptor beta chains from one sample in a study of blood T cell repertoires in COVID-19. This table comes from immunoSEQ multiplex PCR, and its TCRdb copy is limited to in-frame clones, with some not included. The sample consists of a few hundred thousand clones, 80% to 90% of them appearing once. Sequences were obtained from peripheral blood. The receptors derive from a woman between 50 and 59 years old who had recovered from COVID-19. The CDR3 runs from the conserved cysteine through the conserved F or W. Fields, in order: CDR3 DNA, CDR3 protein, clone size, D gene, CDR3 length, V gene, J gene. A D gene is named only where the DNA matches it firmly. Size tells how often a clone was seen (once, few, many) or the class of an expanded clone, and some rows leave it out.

CDR3 DNA: TGTGCCAGCATCCCGCGCACCGGGGAGCTGTTTTTT; CDR3 protein: CASIPRTGELFF; clone size: -; D gene: -; CDR3 length: 12; V gene: TRBV6-5; J gene: TRBJ2-2
CDR3 DNA: TGTGCCAGCAGCCTTAGCGGCTCCTACAATGAGCAGTTCTTC; CDR3 protein: CASSLSGSYNEQFF; clone size: -; D gene: -; CDR3 length: 14; V gene: TRBV7-3; J gene: TRBJ2-1
CDR3 DNA: TGTGCCAGCAAGGGACTAGGGGCGTTCGAGCAGTACTTC; CDR3 protein: CASKGLGAFEQYF; clone size: few; D gene: TRBD2; CDR3 length: 13; V gene: TRBV28; J gene: TRBJ2-7
CDR3 DNA: TGTGCCAGCAGTTCAGACTTGGGCGAGCAGTACTTC; CDR3 protein: CASSSDLGEQYF; clone size: -; D gene: -; CDR3 length: 12; V gene: TRBV28; J gene: TRBJ2-7
CDR3 DNA: TGTGCCAGCAGTCCCCCCCACACGATTCAAGAGACCCAGTACTTC; CDR3 protein: CASSPPHTIQETQYF; clone size: -; D gene: -; CDR3 length: 15; V gene: TRBV28; J gene: TRBJ2-5
CDR3 DNA: TGTGCCAGCAGCCGCCGACACCACTATGGCTACACCTTC; CDR3 protein: CASSRRHHYGYTF; clone size: once; D gene: -; CDR3 length: 13; V gene: TRBV6-5; J gene: TRBJ1-2
CDR3 DNA: TGTGCCAGCATCAGTCACCTCAGTTTGGAAGCTTTCTTT; CDR3 protein: CASISHLSLEAFF; clone size: -; D gene: -; CDR3 length: 13; V gene: TRBV6-5; J gene: TRBJ1-1
CDR3 DNA: TGTGCCAGCTGGGGGGACTCGGGTGGCTACACCTTC; CDR3 protein: CASWGDSGGYTF; clone size: -; D gene: -; CDR3 length: 12; V gene: TRBV28; J gene: TRBJ1-2
CDR3 DNA: TGCGCCAGCAGCTTAAAACAGGCGCAAGAGACCCAGTACTTC; CDR3 protein: CASSLKQAQETQYF; clone size: -; D gene: -; CDR3 length: 14; V gene: TRBV5-1; J gene: TRBJ2-5
CDR3 DNA: TGTGCCAGCATCGCAAGACAGGGTTGGTTAGATACGCAGTATTTT; CDR3 protein: CASIARQGWLDTQYF; clone size: once; D gene: TRBD1; CDR3 length: 15; V gene: TRBV28; J gene: TRBJ2-3
CDR3 DNA: TGTGCCAGCAGTCCCTCAGACAGGCTGACGGAGACCCAGTACTTC; CDR3 protein: CASSPSDRLTETQYF; clone size: -; D gene: -; CDR3 length: 15; V gene: TRBV28; J gene: TRBJ2-5
CDR3 DNA: TGCGCCAGCAGCCAATCCCGGTGGGCAGAGAGATACAATGAGCAGTTCTTC; CDR3 protein: CASSQSRWAERYNEQFF; clone size: -; D gene: -; CDR3 length: 17; V gene: TRBV4-3; J gene: TRBJ2-1
CDR3 DNA: TGTGCCAGCAGCTTGTGGGGGCCGGGAGGCTACACCTTC; CDR3 protein: CASSLWGPGGYTF; clone size: -; D gene: -; CDR3 length: 13; V gene: TRBV5-6; J gene: TRBJ1-2
CDR3 DNA: TGTGCCAGCAGCTACAGTGGCTATGGCTACACCTTC; CDR3 protein: CASSYSGYGYTF; clone size: -; D gene: -; CDR3 length: 12; V gene: TRBV7-9; J gene: TRBJ1-2
CDR3 DNA: TGCGCCAGCAGCCAAGATGGGCACGTGAACACTGAAGCTTTCTTT; CDR3 protein: CASSQDGHVNTEAFF; clone size: -; D gene: -; CDR3 length: 15; V gene: TRBV4-3; J gene: TRBJ1-1
CDR3 DNA: TGTGCCAGCAAAACCGTCTCAGGCTATCAGCCCCAGCATTTT; CDR3 protein: CASKTVSGYQPQHF; clone size: -; D gene: -; CDR3 length: 14; V gene: TRBV6-5; J gene: TRBJ1-5
CDR3 DNA: TGTGCCAGCAGTTACAACTCTAACGAGCAGTTCTTC; CDR3 protein: CASSYNSNEQFF; clone size: -; D gene: -; CDR3 length: 12; V gene: TRBV6-6; J gene: TRBJ2-1
CDR3 DNA: TGTGCCATCCTCGGGACCCAGGGAGGGTACACCTTC; CDR3 protein: CAILGTQGGYTF; clone size: -; D gene: -; CDR3 length: 12; V gene: TRBV10-3; J gene: TRBJ1-2
CDR3 DNA: TGCAGTGGGTATAGCAACTATGGCTACACCTTC; CDR3 protein: CSGYSNYGYTF; clone size: once; D gene: -; CDR3 length: 11; V gene: TRBV20-1; J gene: TRBJ1-2
CDR3 DNA: TGTGCCAGCAGCAGGGACAGGGTCTATGAGCAGTTCTTC; CDR3 protein: CASSRDRVYEQFF; clone size: -; D gene: TRBD1; CDR3 length: 13; V gene: TRBV7-2; J gene: TRBJ2-1
CDR3 DNA: TGTGCCAGCAGCCAAGGCGGGAGTTCCTACAATGAGCAGTTCTTC; CDR3 protein: CASSQGGSSYNEQFF; clone size: -; D gene: TRBD2; CDR3 length: 15; V gene: TRBV3-1/TRBV3-2; J gene: TRBJ2-1
CDR3 DNA: TGTGCCTGGAAGCCGCCCGGGACAGGGGGGGAAAAACTGTTTTTT; CDR3 protein: CAWKPPGTGGEKLFF; clone size: -; D gene: TRBD1; CDR3 length: 15; V gene: TRBV30; J gene: TRBJ1-4
CDR3 DNA: TGTGCCAGCAGCGTAGTTGGGAGGGTTCAAGATACGCAGTATTTT; CDR3 protein: CASSVVGRVQDTQYF; clone size: -; D gene: TRBD2; CDR3 length: 15; V gene: TRBV9; J gene: TRBJ2-3
CDR3 DNA: TGTGCCACCCGAAGTAATCTATTGAACACTGAAGCTTTCTTT; CDR3 protein: CATRSNLLNTEAFF; clone size: -; D gene: -; CDR3 length: 14; V gene: TRBV24-1; J gene: TRBJ1-1
CDR3 DNA: TGTGCCAGCAGTTGGGGGGGAGGGTACACAGATACGCAGTATTTT; CDR3 protein: CASSWGGGYTDTQYF; clone size: -; D gene: TRBD2; CDR3 length: 15; V gene: TRBV7-2; J gene: TRBJ2-3
CDR3 DNA: TGTGCCAGCAGCCAAGTAAAGAGGGCCAGGGGGACTAACTATGGCTACACCTTC; CDR3 protein: CASSQVKRARGTNYGYTF; clone size: -; D gene: TRBD1; CDR3 length: 18; V gene: TRBV14; J gene: TRBJ1-2
CDR3 DNA: TGTGCCAGCAGCTTTATAGCGGGAGGCTTTAATGAGCAGTTCTTC; CDR3 protein: CASSFIAGGFNEQFF; clone size: -; D gene: TRBD2; CDR3 length: 15; V gene: TRBV11-2; J gene: TRBJ2-1
CDR3 DNA: TGTGCCAGCAGTCGCCTGCGGGAGGGGGAAGCTTTCTTT; CDR3 protein: CASSRLREGEAFF; clone size: -; D gene: -; CDR3 length: 13; V gene: TRBV6-2/TRBV6-3; J gene: TRBJ1-1
CDR3 DNA: TGTGCCAGCAGCCCTACGGGGACAGCGAGCTCCTACGAGCAGTACTTC; CDR3 protein: CASSPTGTASSYEQYF; clone size: few; D gene: TRBD1; CDR3 length: 16; V gene: TRBV7-2; J gene: TRBJ2-7
CDR3 DNA: TGTGCCAGTAGTATAGGTGGACATTTCGAAGCTTTCTTT; CDR3 protein: CASSIGGHFEAFF; clone size: -; D gene: -; CDR3 length: 13; V gene: TRBV19; J gene: TRBJ1-1
CDR3 DNA: TGCGCCAGCAGTACTGGACTAGCGGGGAGCAATGAGCAGTTCTTC; CDR3 protein: CASSTGLAGSNEQFF; clone size: -; D gene: TRBD2; CDR3 length: 15; V gene: TRBV23-1; J gene: TRBJ2-1
CDR3 DNA: TGTGCCAGCAGTCCTCAGGACTTGGGGAACAATGAGCAGTTCTTC; CDR3 protein: CASSPQDLGNNEQFF; clone size: -; D gene: -; CDR3 length: 15; V gene: TRBV7-2; J gene: TRBJ2-1
CDR3 DNA: TGTGCCAGCAGCTCGCGGTGGGTGGAGACCCAGTACTTC; CDR3 protein: CASSSRWVETQYF; clone size: -; D gene: -; CDR3 length: 13; V gene: TRBV7-2; J gene: TRBJ2-5
CDR3 DNA: TGCGCCAGCAGCTTGGCGGGGAGTCCAACATATGAGCAGTTCTTC; CDR3 protein: CASSLAGSPTYEQFF; clone size: -; D gene: -; CDR3 length: 15; V gene: TRBV5-1; J gene: TRBJ2-1
CDR3 DNA: TGTGCCAGCAGCCAGGACAGGGGTGCCATGAACACTGAAGCTTTCTTT; CDR3 protein: CASSQDRGAMNTEAFF; clone size: -; D gene: TRBD1; CDR3 length: 16; V gene: TRBV7-9; J gene: TRBJ1-1
CDR3 DNA: TGTGCCTGGAGGCATATCGACAAACCAAACACTGAAGCTTTCTTT; CDR3 protein: CAWRHIDKPNTEAFF; clone size: -; D gene: -; CDR3 length: 15; V gene: TRBV30; J gene: TRBJ1-1
CDR3 DNA: TGTGCCAGCAGCATTGGACAGGGTGGAACTAATGAAAAACTGTTTTTT; CDR3 protein: CASSIGQGGTNEKLFF; clone size: -; D gene: TRBD1; CDR3 length: 16; V gene: TRBV7-2; J gene: TRBJ1-4
CDR3 DNA: TGTGCCAGCAGCGACGGACTTAGTCCCCCGTTCTTC; CDR3 protein: CASSDGLSPPFF; clone size: -; D gene: -; CDR3 length: 12; V gene: TRBV7-2; J gene: TRBJ2-1
CDR3 DNA: TGTGCCAGCAGCGCTCCAGGGACTAATGAAAAACTGTTTTTT; CDR3 protein: CASSAPGTNEKLFF; clone size: -; D gene: -; CDR3 length: 14; V gene: TRBV7-9; J gene: TRBJ1-4
CDR3 DNA: TGTGCCAGCAGCGCCCGGGACAGATCTGCAGATACGCAGTATTTT; CDR3 protein: CASSARDRSADTQYF; clone size: -; D gene: TRBD1; CDR3 length: 15; V gene: TRBV9; J gene: TRBJ2-3
CDR3 DNA: TGTGCCAGCAGCCCAAATCAGCCGGGACTAGGGGGTGAGCAGTTCTTC; CDR3 protein: CASSPNQPGLGGEQFF; clone size: -; D gene: TRBD2; CDR3 length: 16; V gene: TRBV7-6; J gene: TRBJ2-1